The present TCR beta chain was sequenced within a study of T cell clonotyping in hematopoietic cell transplantation. General study findings and limits: Higher Inverse Simpson Index values in graft donor and pretransplant recipient predicted broader posttransplant TCR diversity. At the given depth, recipient repertoires were over 95% de novo clonotypes. Cells were unsorted, so CD4 and CD8 contributions were not separated.

Samples: about 28 days before transplant, then days 30, 100 and 180 after. The CDR3 has 16 residues. Germline trimming cut 1 base from V and 4 bases from J; bases unmatched to any gene: 8. CDR1 and CDR2 from the germline V gene are SQVTM and ANQGSEA. The data were produced by immunoSEQ multiplex PCR, yet TCRdb's version contains in-frame clones alone and is incomplete. Among about 29,000 clones listed, 80% to 95% were seen once. In the case of this clone: Its antigen is not identified.

This specimen consisted of PBMCs, obtained 100 days after allogeneic stem cell transplant. The chain joins TRBV29-1 to TRBJ2-1, with TRBD1 matching over 9 bases. This receptor was identified in a female patient aged 45-65 years who had an allogeneic stem cell transplant from a related donor, so the T cells may come from the graft donor. Some clones in this sample may be carry-over from other donors' samples. CDR3 DNA sequence: TGCAGCGTTGAAGGGGCTTCGGGACAGGGTTACAATGAGCAGTTCTTC. Translation gives CSVEGASGQGYNEQFF.